Shown below are 8 T cell receptor beta chains from a single sample sequenced in a study of shared clonotypes between healthy human individuals (dated by TCRdb to about 2020). The library was produced with the immunoSEQ multiplex PCR assay. TCRdb's version of the immuneACCESS table is confined to in-frame rearrangements and falls short of the full clone set. An unresolved V gene accounts for under half of the shortfall where checked; the remainder is of unknown origin. The sample records roughly 2 million clones, about 95% of which are singletons. 0.9% to 1.3% of the sample goes to the ten largest clones. CD8 naive samples were obtained by positive selection for CCR7 among CD45RO-negative cells, yielding a CD45RA+CCR7+ population from which TemRA cells were excluded. The sequenced sample was naive CD8+ T cells sorted from blood. According to the study, the label for this sample's cell subset or site signals: CD45RA+CCR7+. The source is a man aged 18 to 35 in good health.

The chain's CDR3 is CAISDGEWRGGNTIYF. As DNA, the CDR3 is TGTGCCATCAGTGACGGCGAGTGGAGGGGCGGAAACACCATATATTTT. The chain has TRBV10-3 and TRBJ1-3; tentatively, D is TRBD1 (5 bases). CDR3 length: 16 residues. Deletions cut 3 bases from V and 4 bases from J, with 16 bases between. The V gene's germline CDR1 is ENHRY and CDR2 SYGVKD.

The V gene is TRBV5-6, the J gene TRBJ1-2, with unresolved D. The germline V gene encodes CDR1 SGHDT and CDR2 YYEEEE. The CDR3 spans 13 residues. The ends were cut back, 8 bases at V and 4 bases at J, with 15 bases in the middle. CDR3 sequence: CASLWNSGYGYTF. In DNA, the CDR3 is TGTGCCAGTTTATGGAACTCTGGCTATGGCTACACCTTC. Looking up the rest from reference TRBV5-6 and TRBJ1-2 gives the full variable domain: DAGVTQSPTHLIKTRGQQVTLRCSPKSGHDTVSWYQQALGQGPQFIFQYYEEEERQRGNFPDRFSGHQFPNYSSELNVNALLLGDSALYLCASLWNSGYGYTFGSGTRLTVV.

This clone has more than one count but fewer than ten. The V and J genes are TRBV14 and TRBJ1-6, with D possibly matching TRBD1 (6 bases). The germline V gene has CDR1 SGHDN and CDR2 FVKESK. V lost 3 bases and J 5 bases, leaving 11 bases between the germline ends. The CDR3 runs to 15 residues. DNA of the CDR3: TGTGCCAGCAGCCAGTACAGGGAGAATAATTCACCCCTCCACTTT. It translates to CASSQYRENNSPLHF.

This clone has only one observation. The chain joins TRBV6-5 to TRBJ2-7; a possible D gene is TRBD2 (6 bases). V shed 2 bases and J shed 6 bases, with 8 bases lying between them. CDR1 and CDR2 from the germline V gene are MNHEY and SVGAGI. The CDR3 runs 12 residues. The DNA of the CDR3 is TGTGCCAGCAGTTACGAGGGAGGCGAGCAGTACTTC. It translates to CASSYEGGEQYF.

The rearrangement uses TRBV19 and TRBJ1-1; 7 bases are a match to TRBD1. Per germline, CDR1 LNHDA and CDR2 SQIVND (reference sequence). This CDR3 is 15 amino acids long. V lost 4 bases and J lost 0; bases outside the gene matches: 5. CDR3 sequence: CASSRRDSLNTEAFF. Here the CDR3 DNA reads TGTGCCAGTAGTAGACGGGACAGTTTGAACACTGAAGCTTTCTTT.

This chain joins TRBV15 and TRBJ1-4; D is unclear. CDR1 LNHNV and CDR2 YYDKDF come from the germline V gene (reference sequence). Trimming took 6 bases from V and 8 from J, leaving 13 bases between them. This CDR3 has 13 residues. CDR3 sequence: CATRGSAVEKLFF. The CDR3 bases are TGTGCCACCAGAGGGTCCGCGGTCGAAAAACTGTTTTTT.

V is TRBV6-6 and J is TRBJ2-7, with D perhaps matching TRBD2 (6 bases). Germline lookup yields CDR1 MNHNY and CDR2 SVGAGI (reference sequence). The V end lost 0 bases, the J end lost 4 bases, and 10 bases lay between the germline ends. The CDR3 loop spans 14 amino acids. CDR3 sequence reads: CASSYSSGGYEQYF. In DNA, the CDR3 is TGTGCCAGCAGTTACTCTAGCGGCGGTTACGAGCAGTACTTC.

The chain has TRBV7-9 and TRBJ2-7; 8 bases align to TRBD1. Germline loops: CDR1 SEHNR, CDR2 FQNEAQ (reference sequence). With 11 bases clipped from V and 5 bases from J, the junction kept 5 bases outside the gene matches. The CDR3 totals 11 residues. CDR3 nucleotides: TGTGCCGGACAGGGAGCTGACGAGCAGTACTTC. Residues: CAGQGADEQYF.